This TCR beta chain derives from a study of blood T cell repertoires in COVID-19. On the study more broadly: COVID-19 samples collected from the United States, Italy and Spain covered acute and convalescent phases. PBMCs, B-cell-depleted T cells, or T cells provided the cDNA or gDNA that made up the material.

Those enrolled in Seattle joined during active infection and were followed longitudinally afterward. Per the original methods: Scientists estimated how many nucleated cells there were by amplifying reference gene primers. The table came from immunoSEQ multiplex PCR; TCRdb's copy has only in-frame clones and leaves some out. The V and J calls and clone size were taken over from that table, and D and trimming were inferred from the DNA. Seen here are fewer than 300,000 clones, more than 65% observed once, and the top ten hold approximately 14%. The sequence derives from a person aged 70 to 85 with COVID-19, enrolled during active disease. The sequencing sample was made of peripheral blood.

CDR3 DNA: TGCGCCAGCAGCTCATCCCTAGGTACCTATACGCAGTATTTT. Encoded protein: CASSSSLGTYTQYF. The rearrangement links TRBV5-1 to TRBJ2-3; D not resolved. This CDR3 spans 14 amino acids. The V end lost 3 bases, the J end lost 7 bases, and 15 bases lay between the germline ends. Germline V gives CDR1 SGHRS, CDR2 YFSETQ. The full variable domain, with the rest looked up from reference TRBV5-1 and TRBJ2-3, is KAGVTQTPRYLIKTRGQQVTLSCSPISGHRSVSWYQQTPGQGLQFLFEYFSETQRNKGNFPGRFSGRQFSNSRSEMNVSTLELGDSALYLCASSSSLGTYTQYFGPGTRLTVL.